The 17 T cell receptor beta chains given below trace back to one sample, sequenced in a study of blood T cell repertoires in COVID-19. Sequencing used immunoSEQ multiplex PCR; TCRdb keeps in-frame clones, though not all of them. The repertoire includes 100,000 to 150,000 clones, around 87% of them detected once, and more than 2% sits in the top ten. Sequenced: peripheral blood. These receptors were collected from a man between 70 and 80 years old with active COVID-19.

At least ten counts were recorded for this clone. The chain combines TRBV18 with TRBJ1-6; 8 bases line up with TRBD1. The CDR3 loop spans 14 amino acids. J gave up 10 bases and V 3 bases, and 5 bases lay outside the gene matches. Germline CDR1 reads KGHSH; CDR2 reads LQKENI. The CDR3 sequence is CASSPTGERSPLHF. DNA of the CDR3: TGTGCCAGCTCACCGACAGGGGAAAGGTCACCCCTCCACTTT.

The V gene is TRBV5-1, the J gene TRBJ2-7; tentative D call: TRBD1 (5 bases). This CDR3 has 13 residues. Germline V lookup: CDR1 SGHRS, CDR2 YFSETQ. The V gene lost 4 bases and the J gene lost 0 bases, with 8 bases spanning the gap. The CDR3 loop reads CASSVDNSYEQYF. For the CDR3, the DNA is TGCGCCAGCAGCGTGGACAACTCCTACGAGCAGTACTTC. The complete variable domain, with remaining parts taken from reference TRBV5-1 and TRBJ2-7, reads KAGVTQTPRYLIKTRGQQVTLSCSPISGHRSVSWYQQTPGQGLQFLFEYFSETQRNKGNFPGRFSGRQFSNSRSEMNVSTLELGDSALYLCASSVDNSYEQYFGPGTRLTVT.

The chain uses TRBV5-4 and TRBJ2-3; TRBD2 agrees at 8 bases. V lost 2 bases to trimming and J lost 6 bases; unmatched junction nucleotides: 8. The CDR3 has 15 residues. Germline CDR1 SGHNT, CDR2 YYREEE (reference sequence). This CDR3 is CASSFELAVPDTQYF. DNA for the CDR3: TGTGCCAGCAGCTTCGAACTAGCGGTCCCGGATACGCAGTATTTT.

The CDR3 spells CASSFGTGSDTQYF. The CDR3 DNA is TGTGCCAGCAGCTTCGGGACAGGGTCAGATACGCAGTATTTT. The chain carries TRBV7-7 and TRBJ2-3; 9 nucleotides agree with TRBD1. Per the germline V gene, CDR1 is SSHAT and CDR2 is FNYEAQ (reference sequence). CDR3 size: 14 residues. The J segment lost 4 bases and the V segment lost 3 bases, leaving 2 bases of the junction unmatched. Full variable domain (rest looked up from reference TRBV7-7 and TRBJ2-3): GAGVSQSPRYKVTKRGQDVTLRCDPISSHATLYWYQQALGQGPEFLTYFNYEAQPDKSGLPSDRFSAERPEGSISTLTIQRTEQRDSAMYRCASSFGTGSDTQYFGPGTRLTVL.

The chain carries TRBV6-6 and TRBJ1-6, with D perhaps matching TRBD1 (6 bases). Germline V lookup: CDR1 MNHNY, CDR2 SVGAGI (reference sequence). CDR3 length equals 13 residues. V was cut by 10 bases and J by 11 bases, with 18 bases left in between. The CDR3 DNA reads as TGTGCCACCCGGGGGGGCAGGGGAGCACCCCTCCACTTT. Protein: CATRGGRGAPLHF.

The CDR3 spells CASSPGRHYGYTF. CDR3 DNA: TGTGCCAGCAGCCCGGGGAGGCACTATGGCTACACCTTC. The gene calls are TRBV11-2 and TRBJ1-2; D remains unclear. The ends were cut back, 5 bases at V and 3 bases at J, with 10 bases in the middle. This CDR3 has 13 amino acids. Germline V gene lookup returns CDR1 SGHAT and CDR2 FQNNGV.

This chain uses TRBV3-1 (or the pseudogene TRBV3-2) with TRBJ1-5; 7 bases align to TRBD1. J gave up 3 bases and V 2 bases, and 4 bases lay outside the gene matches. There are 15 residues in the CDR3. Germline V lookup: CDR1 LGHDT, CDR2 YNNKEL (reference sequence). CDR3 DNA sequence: TGTGCCAGCAGCCAAACCGGGACAGCCAATCAGCCCCAGCATTTT. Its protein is CASSQTGTANQPQHF.

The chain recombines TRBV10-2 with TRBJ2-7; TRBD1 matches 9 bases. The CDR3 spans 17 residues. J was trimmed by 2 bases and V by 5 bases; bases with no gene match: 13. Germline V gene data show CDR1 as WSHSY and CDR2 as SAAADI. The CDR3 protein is CASSPGTGSGGPYEQYF. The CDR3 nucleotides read TGCGCCAGCAGTCCCGGGACAGGGTCGGGGGGCCCCTACGAGCAGTACTTC.

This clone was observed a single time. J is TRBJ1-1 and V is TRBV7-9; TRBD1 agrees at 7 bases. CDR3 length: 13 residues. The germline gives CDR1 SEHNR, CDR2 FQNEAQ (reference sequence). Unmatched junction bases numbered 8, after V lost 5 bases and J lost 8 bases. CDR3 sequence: CASSLTGEIEAFF. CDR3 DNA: TGTGCCAGCAGCCTTACAGGGGAAATAGAAGCTTTCTTT.

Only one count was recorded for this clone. This CDR3 is CASSHLGQGPIYNSPLHF. CDR3 sequence (DNA): TGCGCCAGCAGCCATCTTGGACAGGGCCCAATCTATAATTCACCCCTCCACTTT. The V call is TRBV4-1, the J call TRBJ1-6; 8 bases match TRBD1. This CDR3 has 18 residues. Germline V gives CDR1 MGHRA, CDR2 YSYEKL. Trimming removed 3 bases from V and 3 bases from J; junction bases left unmatched: 10.

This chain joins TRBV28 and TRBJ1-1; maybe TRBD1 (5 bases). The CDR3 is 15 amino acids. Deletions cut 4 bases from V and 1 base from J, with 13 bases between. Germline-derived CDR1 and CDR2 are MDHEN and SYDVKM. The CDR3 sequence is CASSSLRGGNTEAFF. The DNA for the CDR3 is TGTGCCAGCAGTTCGCTTAGGGGAGGGAACACTGAAGCTTTCTTT. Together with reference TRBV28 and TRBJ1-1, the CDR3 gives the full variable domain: DVKVTQSSRYLVKRTGEKVFLECVQDMDHENMFWYRQDPGLGLRLIYFSYDVKMKEKGDIPEGYSVSREKKERFSLILESASTNQTSMYLCASSSLRGGNTEAFFGQGTRLTVV.

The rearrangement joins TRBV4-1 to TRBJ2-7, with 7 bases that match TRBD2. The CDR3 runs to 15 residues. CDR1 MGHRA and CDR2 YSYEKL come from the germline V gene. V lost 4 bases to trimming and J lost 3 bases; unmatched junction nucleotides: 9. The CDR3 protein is CASSRMGLRNYEQYF. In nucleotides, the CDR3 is TGCGCCAGCAGCCGCATGGGACTACGGAACTACGAGCAGTACTTC.

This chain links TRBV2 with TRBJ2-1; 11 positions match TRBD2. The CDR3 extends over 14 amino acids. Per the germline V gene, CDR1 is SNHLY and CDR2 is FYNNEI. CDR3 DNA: TGTGCGGGGGGGGCTAGCGGGAGGAACAATGAGCAGTTCTTC. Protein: CAGGASGRNNEQFF. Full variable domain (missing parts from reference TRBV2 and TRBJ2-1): EPEVTQTPSHQVTQMGQEVILRCVPISNHLYFYWYRQILGQKVEFLVSFYNNEISEKSEIFDDQFSVERPDGSNFTLKIRSTKLEDSAMYFCAGGASGRNNEQFFGPGTRLTVL.

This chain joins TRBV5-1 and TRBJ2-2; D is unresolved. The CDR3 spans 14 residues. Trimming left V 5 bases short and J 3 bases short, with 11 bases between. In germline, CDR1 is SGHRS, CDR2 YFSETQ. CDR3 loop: CASRVQVDTGELFF. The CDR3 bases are TGCGCCAGCAGGGTTCAGGTTGACACCGGGGAGCTGTTTTTT.

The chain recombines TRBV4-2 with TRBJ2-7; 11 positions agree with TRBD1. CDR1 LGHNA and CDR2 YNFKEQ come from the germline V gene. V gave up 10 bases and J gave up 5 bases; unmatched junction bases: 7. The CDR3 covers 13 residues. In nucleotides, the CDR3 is TGTGCCAACAATGGACAGGGGGCCCACGAGCAGTACTTC. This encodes CANNGQGAHEQYF.

CDR3 nucleotides: TGTGCCAGCAGCTTAGGGGCAGGGAACGAAAAACTGTTTTTT. It encodes CASSLGAGNEKLFF. V is TRBV7-9 and J is TRBJ1-4; tentative D call: TRBD1 (5 bases). The germline gives CDR1 SEHNR, CDR2 FQNEAQ (reference sequence). Between the trimmed V and J ends, which lost 1 base and 8 bases, there was a span of 11 bases. CDR3 length: 14 residues.

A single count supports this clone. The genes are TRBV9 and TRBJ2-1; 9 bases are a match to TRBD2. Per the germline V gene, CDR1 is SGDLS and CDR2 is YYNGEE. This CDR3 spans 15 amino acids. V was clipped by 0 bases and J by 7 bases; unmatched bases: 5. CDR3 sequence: CASSVVTSGRNEQFF. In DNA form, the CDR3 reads TGTGCCAGCAGCGTAGTCACTAGCGGGCGGAATGAGCAGTTCTTC.